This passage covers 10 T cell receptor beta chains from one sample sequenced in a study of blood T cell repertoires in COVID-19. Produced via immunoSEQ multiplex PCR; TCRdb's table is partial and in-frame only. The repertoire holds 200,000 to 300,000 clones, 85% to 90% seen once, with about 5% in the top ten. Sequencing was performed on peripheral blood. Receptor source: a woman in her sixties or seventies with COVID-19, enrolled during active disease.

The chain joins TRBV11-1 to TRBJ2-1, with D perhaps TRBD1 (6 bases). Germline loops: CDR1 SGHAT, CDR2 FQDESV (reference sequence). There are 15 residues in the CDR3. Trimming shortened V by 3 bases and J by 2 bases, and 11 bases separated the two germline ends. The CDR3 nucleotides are TGTGCCAGCAGCTTTTCCAGGGGAACCTACAATGAGCAGTTCTTC. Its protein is CASSFSRGTYNEQFF.

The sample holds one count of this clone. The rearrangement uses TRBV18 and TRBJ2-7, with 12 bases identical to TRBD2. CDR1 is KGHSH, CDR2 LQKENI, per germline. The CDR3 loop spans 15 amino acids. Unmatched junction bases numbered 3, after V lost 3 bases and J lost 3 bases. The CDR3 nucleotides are TGTGCCAGCTCACCGTCTAGCGGGAGGGTCTACGAGCAGTACTTC. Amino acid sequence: CASSPSSGRVYEQYF.

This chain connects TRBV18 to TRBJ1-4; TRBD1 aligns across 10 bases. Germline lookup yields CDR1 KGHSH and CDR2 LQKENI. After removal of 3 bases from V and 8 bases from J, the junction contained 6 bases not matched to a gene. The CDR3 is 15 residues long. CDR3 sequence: CASSPAGTGDEKLFF. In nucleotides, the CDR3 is TGTGCCAGCTCACCCGCCGGGACAGGGGACGAAAAACTGTTTTTT.

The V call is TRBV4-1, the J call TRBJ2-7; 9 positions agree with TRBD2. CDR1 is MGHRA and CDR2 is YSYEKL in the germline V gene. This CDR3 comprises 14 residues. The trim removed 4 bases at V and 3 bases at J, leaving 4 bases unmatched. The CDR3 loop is CASSPMTSGYEQYF. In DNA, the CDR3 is TGCGCCAGCAGCCCAATGACTAGCGGCTACGAGCAGTACTTC.

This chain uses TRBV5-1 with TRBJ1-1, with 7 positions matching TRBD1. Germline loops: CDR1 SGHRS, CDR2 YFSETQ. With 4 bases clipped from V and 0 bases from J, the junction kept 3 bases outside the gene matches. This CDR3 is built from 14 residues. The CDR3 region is CASSRDRMNTEAFF. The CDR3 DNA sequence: TGCGCCAGCAGCAGGGACAGAATGAACACTGAAGCTTTCTTT.

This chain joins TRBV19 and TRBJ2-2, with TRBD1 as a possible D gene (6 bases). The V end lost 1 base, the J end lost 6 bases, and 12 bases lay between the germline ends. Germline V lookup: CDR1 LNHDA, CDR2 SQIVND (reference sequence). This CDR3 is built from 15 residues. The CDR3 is CASSIVQGSAGELFF. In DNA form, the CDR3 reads TGTGCCAGTAGTATAGTGCAGGGGTCCGCCGGGGAGCTGTTTTTT.

This CDR3 is CASNGLGTGTKNIQYF. As DNA, the CDR3 is TGTGCCAGCAACGGGCTCGGTACAGGGACCAAAAACATTCAGTACTTC. The rearrangement uses TRBV2 and TRBJ2-4, with D possibly matching TRBD1 (6 bases). Trimming shortened V by 7 bases and J by 2 bases, and 18 bases separated the two germline ends. Germline V lookup: CDR1 SNHLY, CDR2 FYNNEI. CDR3 size: 16 residues.

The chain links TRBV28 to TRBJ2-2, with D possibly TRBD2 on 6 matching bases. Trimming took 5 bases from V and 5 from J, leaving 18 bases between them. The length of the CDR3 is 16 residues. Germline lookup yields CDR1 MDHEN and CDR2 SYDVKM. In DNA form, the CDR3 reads TGTGCCAGCAGTCCCCCTTACCTTAGCGGAACCGGGGAGCTGTTTTTT. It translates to CASSPPYLSGTGELFF.

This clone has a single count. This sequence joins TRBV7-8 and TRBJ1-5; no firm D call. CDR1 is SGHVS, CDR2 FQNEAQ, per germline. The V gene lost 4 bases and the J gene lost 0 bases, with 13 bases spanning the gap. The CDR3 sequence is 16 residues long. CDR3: CASSSGPLSSNQPQHF. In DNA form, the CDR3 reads TGTGCCAGCAGCTCGGGTCCCCTGTCTAGCAATCAGCCCCAGCATTTT.

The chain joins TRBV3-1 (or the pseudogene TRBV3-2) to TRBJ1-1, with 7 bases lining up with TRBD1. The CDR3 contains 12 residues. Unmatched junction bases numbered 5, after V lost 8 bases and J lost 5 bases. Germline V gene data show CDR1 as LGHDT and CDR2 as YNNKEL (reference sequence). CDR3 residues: CASSTGETEAFF. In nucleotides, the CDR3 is TGTGCCAGCTCCACAGGGGAAACTGAAGCTTTCTTT.